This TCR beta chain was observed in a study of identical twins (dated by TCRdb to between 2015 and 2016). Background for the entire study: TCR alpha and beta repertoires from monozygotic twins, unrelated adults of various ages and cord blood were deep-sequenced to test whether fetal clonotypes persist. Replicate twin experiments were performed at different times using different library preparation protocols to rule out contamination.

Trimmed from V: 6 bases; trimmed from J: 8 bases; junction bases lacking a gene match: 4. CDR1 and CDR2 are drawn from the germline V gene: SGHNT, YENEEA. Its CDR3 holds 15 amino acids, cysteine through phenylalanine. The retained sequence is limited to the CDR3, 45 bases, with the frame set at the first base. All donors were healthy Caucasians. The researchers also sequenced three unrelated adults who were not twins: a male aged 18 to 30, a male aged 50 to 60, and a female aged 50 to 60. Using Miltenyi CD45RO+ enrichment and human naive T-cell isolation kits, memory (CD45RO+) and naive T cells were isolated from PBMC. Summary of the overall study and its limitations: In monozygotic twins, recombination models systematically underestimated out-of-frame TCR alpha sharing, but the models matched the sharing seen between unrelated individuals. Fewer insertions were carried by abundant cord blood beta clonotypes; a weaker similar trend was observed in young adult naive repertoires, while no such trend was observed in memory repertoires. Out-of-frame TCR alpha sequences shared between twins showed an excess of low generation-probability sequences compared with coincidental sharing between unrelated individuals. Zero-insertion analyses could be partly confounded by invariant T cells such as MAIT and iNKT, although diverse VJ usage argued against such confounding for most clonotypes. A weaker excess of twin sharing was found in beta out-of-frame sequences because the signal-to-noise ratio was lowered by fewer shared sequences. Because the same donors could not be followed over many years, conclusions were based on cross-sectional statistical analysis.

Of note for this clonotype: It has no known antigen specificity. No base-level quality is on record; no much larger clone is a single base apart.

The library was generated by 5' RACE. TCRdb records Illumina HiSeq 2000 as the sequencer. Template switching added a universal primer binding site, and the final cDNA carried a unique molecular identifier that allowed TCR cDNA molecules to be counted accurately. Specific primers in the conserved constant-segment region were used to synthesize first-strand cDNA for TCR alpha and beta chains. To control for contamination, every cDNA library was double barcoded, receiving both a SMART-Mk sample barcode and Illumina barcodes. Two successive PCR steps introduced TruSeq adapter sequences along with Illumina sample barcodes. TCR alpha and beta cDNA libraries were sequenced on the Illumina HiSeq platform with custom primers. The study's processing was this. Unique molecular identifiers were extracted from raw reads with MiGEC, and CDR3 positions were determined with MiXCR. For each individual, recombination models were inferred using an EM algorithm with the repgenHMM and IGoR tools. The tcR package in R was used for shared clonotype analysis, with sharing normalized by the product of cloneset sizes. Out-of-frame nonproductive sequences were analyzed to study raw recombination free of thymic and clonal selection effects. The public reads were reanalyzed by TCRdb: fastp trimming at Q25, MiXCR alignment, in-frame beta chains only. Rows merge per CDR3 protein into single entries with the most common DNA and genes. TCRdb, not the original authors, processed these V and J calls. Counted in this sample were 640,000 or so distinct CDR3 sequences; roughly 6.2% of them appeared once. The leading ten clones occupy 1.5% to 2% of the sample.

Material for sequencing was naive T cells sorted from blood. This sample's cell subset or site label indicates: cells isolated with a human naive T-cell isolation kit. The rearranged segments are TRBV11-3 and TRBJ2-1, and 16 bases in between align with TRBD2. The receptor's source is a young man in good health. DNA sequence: TGTGCCAGCAGGGGACTAGCGGGAGGGCCCGATGAGCAGTTCTTC. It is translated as CASRGLAGGPDEQFF.